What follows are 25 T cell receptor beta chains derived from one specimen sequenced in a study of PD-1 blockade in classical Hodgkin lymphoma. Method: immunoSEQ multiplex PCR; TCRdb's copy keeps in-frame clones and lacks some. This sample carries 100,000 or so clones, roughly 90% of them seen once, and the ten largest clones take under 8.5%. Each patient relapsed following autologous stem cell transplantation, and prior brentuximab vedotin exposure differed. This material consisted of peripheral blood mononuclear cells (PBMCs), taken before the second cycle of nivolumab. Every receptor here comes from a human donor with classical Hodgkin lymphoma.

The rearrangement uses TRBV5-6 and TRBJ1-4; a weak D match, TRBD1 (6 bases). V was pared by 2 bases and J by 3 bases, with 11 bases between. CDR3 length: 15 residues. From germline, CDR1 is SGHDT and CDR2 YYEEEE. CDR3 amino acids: CASSLTGFPNEKLFF. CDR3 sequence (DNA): TGTGCCAGCAGCTTAACAGGGTTCCCTAATGAAAAACTGTTTTTT.

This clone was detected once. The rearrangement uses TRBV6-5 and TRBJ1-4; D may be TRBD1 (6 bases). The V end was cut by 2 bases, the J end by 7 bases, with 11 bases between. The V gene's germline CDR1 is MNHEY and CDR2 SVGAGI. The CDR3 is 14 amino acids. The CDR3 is CASSYDWTVEKLFF. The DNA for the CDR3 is TGTGCCAGCAGTTACGACTGGACAGTTGAAAAACTGTTTTTT.

CDR3 nucleotide sequence: TGCGCCAGCAGCCCCCCCCTGAGCACAGATACGCAGTATTTT. It encodes CASSPPLSTDTQYF. This sequence joins TRBV5-1 and TRBJ2-3; no clear D gene. CDR3 size: 14 residues. The V and J ends lost 4 bases and 0 bases respectively, with 9 bases between them. Germline-derived CDR1 and CDR2 are SGHRS and YFSETQ.

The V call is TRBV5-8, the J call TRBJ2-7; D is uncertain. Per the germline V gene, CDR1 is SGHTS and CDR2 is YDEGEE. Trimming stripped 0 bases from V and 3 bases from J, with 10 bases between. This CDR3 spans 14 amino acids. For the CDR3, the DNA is TGTGCCAGCAGCTTGGACCGACCCCTCTACGAGCAGTACTTC. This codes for CASSLDRPLYEQYF.

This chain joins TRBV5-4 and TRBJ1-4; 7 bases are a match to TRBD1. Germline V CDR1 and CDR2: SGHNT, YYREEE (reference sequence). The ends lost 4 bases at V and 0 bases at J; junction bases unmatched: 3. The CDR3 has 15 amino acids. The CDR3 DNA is TGTGCCAGCAGCCCGGGGACAGCAACTAATGAAAAACTGTTTTTT. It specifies CASSPGTATNEKLFF.

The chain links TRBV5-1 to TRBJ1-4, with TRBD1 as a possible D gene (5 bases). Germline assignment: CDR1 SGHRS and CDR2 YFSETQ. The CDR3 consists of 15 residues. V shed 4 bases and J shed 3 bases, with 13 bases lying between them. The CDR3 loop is CASSPHQGANEKLFF. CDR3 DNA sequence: TGCGCCAGCAGCCCACATCAGGGAGCTAATGAAAAACTGTTTTTT. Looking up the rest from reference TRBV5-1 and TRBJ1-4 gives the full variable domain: KAGVTQTPRYLIKTRGQQVTLSCSPISGHRSVSWYQQTPGQGLQFLFEYFSETQRNKGNFPGRFSGRQFSNSRSEMNVSTLELGDSALYLCASSPHQGANEKLFFGSGTQLSVL.

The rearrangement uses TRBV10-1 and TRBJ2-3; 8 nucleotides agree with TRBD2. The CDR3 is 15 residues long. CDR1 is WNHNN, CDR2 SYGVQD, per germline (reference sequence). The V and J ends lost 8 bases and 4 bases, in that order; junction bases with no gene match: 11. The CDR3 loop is CASSYGGAGADTQYF. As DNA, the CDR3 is TGCGCCAGCTCTTACGGGGGGGCCGGGGCAGATACGCAGTATTTT.

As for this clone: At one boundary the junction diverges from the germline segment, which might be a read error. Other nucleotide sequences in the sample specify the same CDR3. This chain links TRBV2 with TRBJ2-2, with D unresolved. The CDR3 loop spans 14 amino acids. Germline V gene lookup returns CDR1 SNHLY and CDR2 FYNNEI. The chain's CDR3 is CASSELRTDGELFF. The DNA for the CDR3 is TGTGCCAGTAGTGAGCTGAGGACGGACGGGGAGCTGTTTTTT.

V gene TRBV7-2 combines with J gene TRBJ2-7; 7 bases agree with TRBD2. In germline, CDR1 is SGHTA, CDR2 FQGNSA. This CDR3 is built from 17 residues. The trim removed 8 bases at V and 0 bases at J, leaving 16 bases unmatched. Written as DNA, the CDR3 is TGTGCCAGCGGGGAGGGTCCTCGAACCTCCTCCTCCTACGAGCAGTACTTC. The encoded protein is CASGEGPRTSSSYEQYF.

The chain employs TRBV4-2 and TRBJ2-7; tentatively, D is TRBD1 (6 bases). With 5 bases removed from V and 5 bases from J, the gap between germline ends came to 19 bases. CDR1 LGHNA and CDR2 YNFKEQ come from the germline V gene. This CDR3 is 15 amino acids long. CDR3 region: CASSEAGNREHEQYF. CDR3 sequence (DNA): TGTGCCAGCAGCGAAGCCGGGAACAGGGAACACGAGCAGTACTTC.

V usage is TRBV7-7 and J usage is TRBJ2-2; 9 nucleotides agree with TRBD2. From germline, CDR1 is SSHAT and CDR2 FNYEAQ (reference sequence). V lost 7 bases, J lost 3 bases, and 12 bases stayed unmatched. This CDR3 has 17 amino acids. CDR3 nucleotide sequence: TGTGCCAGCACCCCTGGCCCCCGCGGGGGGGACACCGGGGAGCTGTTTTTT. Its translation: CASTPGPRGGDTGELFF.

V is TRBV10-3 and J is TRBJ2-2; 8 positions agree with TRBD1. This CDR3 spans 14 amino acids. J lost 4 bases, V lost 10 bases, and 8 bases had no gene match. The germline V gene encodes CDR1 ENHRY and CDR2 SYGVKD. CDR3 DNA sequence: TGTGCCACCTCAGGGGGCCCCATCACCGGGGAGCTGTTTTTT. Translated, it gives CATSGGPITGELFF.

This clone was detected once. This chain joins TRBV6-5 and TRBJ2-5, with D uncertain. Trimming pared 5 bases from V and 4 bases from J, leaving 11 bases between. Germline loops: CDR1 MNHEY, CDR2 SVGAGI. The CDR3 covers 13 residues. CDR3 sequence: CASSIGIGETQYF. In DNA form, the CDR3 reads TGTGCCAGCAGTATTGGCATTGGAGAGACCCAGTACTTC.

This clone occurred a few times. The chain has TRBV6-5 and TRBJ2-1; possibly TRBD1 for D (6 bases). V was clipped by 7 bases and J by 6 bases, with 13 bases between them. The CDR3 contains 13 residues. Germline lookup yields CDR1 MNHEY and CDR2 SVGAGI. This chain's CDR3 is CASTPRRGNEQFF. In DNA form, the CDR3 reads TGTGCCAGCACCCCTCGCAGGGGCAATGAGCAGTTCTTC.

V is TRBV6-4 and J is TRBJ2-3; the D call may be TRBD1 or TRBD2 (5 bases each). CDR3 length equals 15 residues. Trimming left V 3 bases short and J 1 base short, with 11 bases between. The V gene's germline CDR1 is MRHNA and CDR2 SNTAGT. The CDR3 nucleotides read TGTGCCAGCAGTGAGGGGGTCAGTGGCACAGATACGCAGTATTTT. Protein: CASSEGVSGTDTQYF.

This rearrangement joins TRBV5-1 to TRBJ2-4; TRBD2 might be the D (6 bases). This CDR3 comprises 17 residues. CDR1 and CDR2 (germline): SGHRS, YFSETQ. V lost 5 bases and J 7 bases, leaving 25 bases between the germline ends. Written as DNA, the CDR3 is TGCGCCAGCAGTAAACTACTAACGGTCGGCAGCGGGAACATTCAGTACTTC. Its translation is CASSKLLTVGSGNIQYF.

DNA of the CDR3: TGTGCCAGCAGCTTAATCGCACTAGCGGGGGGGGATACGCAGTATTTT. The encoded protein is CASSLIALAGGDTQYF. V gene TRBV7-8 combines with J gene TRBJ2-3; 13 bases align to TRBD2. The CDR3 is 16 amino acids. Germline CDR1 is SGHVS and CDR2 is FQNEAQ. V trimming: 2 bases; J trimming: 6 bases; junction bases outside the gene matches: 5.

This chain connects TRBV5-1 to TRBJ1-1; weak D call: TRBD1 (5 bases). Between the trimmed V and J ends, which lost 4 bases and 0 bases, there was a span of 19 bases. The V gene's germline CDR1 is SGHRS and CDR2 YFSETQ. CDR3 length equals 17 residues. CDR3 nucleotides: TGCGCCAGCAGCACCTCATCGTTTGGGGCCATGAACACTGAAGCTTTCTTT. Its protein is CASSTSSFGAMNTEAFF.

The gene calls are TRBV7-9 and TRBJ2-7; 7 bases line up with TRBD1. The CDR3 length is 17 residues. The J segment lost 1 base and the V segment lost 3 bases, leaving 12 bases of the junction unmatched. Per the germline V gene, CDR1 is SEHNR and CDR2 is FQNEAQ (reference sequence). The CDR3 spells CASSFGPTQGPSYEQYF. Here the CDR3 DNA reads TGTGCCAGCAGCTTTGGGCCCACACAGGGGCCATCCTACGAGCAGTACTTC.

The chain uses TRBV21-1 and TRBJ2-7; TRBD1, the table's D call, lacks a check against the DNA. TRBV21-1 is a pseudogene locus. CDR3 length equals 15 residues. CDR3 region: CASSSRTGSYREQYF. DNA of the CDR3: TGTGCCAGCAGCTCCCGAACAGGTTCGTATCGCGAGCAGTACTTC.

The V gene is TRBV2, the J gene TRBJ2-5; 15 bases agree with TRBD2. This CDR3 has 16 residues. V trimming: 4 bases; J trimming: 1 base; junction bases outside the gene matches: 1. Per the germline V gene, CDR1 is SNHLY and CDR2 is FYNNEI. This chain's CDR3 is CASSGTSGGAQETQYF. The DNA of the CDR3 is TGTGCCAGCAGTGGGACTAGCGGGGGGGCCCAAGAGACCCAGTACTTC. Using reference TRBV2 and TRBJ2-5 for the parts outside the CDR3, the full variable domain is EPEVTQTPSHQVTQMGQEVILRCVPISNHLYFYWYRQILGQKVEFLVSFYNNEISEKSEIFDDQFSVERPDGSNFTLKIRSTKLEDSAMYFCASSGTSGGAQETQYFGPGTRLLVL.

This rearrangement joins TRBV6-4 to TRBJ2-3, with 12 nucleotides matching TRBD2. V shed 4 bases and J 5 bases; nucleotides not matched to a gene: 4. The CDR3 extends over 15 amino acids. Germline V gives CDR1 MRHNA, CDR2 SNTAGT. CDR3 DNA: TGTGCCAGCAGTGCCGGACTAGCGGGGATAGATACGCAGTATTTT. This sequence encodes CASSAGLAGIDTQYF.

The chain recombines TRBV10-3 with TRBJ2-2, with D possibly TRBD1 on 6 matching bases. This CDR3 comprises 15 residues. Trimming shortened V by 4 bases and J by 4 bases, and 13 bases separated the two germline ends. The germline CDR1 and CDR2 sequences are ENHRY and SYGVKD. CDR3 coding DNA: TGTGCCATCAGTGTTCGAGGACAGAGCACCGGGGAGCTGTTTTTT. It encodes CAISVRGQSTGELFF.

The CDR3 DNA is TGCGCCAGCAGTGAGCGGCGGGAGGGAGATACGCAGTATTTT. It yields the protein CASSERREGDTQYF. The V gene is TRBV10-1, the J gene TRBJ2-3; TRBD2 matches at 9 bases. Trimming took 2 bases from V and 5 from J; bases not matched to a gene: 2. The germline V gene encodes CDR1 WNHNN and CDR2 SYGVQD (reference sequence). The CDR3 totals 14 residues.

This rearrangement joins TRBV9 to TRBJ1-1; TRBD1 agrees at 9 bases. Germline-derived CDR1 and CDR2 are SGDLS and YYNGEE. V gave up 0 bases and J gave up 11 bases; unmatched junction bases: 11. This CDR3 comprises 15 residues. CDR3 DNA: TGTGCCAGCAGCGTAGCTGGCAACAGGGGGCGCGAGGCTTTCTTT. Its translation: CASSVAGNRGREAFF.